This T cell receptor (beta chain) was found in a study of OX40 agonist ivuxolimab in advanced cancers. Findings and caveats of the study: In CD8+ T cells, expanded clones were on average more numerous than in CD4+.

At cycle 4 day 1, cycle 7 day 1, and baseline, blood was sampled. Generated by immunoSEQ multiplex PCR, the TCRdb table keeps only in-frame clones and is missing some. This sample has around 50,000 clones; more than 80% occur once, and the top ten carry over 3%. This clone is medium-sized (0.01 to 0.1%) by share. The antigen is undetermined. CDR1 and CDR2 from the germline V gene are SEHNR and FQNEAQ (reference sequence). The V and J ends lost 7 bases and 6 bases respectively, with 15 bases between them. The CDR3 totals 13 residues. The clonotype comes from an adult with an advanced solid tumor such as melanoma, head and neck, liver or kidney cancer. Sequenced material: CD4+ or CD8+ T cells sorted from blood, taken in a trial of the OX40 agonist ivuxolimab. The chain carries TRBV7-9 and TRBJ1-1, with no clear D. CDR3 DNA: TGTGCCAGCACGATAACAACAACGGCTGAAGCTTTCTTT. It encodes CASTITTTAEAFF.